This TCR beta chain was captured by sequencing in a study of identical twins. CDR1 and CDR2 from the germline V gene are LNHDA and SQIVND (reference sequence). With 6 bases clipped from V and 7 bases from J, the junction kept 1 base outside the gene matches. The CDR3 runs to 13 residues. Template switching added a universal primer binding site, and final cDNA carried unique molecular identifiers. TCRdb ran MiXCR on the 5' RACE reads and lists one entry per CDR3 protein. The sample lists about 520,000 distinct CDR3 sequences, approximately 22% occurring once. This same sample was also taken into another study, of T cells expressing NK-cell markers. From that second work: Several experiments added an anti-gamma-delta TCR antibody to sort only alpha-beta TCR T cells. Once again these clonotypes came out on top in the CD3+CD56-NKG2C+ fraction of several donors.

Material for sequencing was CD4+ T cells sorted from blood. This chain connects TRBV19 to TRBJ1-6, with 9 bases aligning to TRBD1. This clonotype originated in a young woman in good health. CDR3 in DNA: TGTGCCAGTAGCGGGACAGGGAATTCACCCCTCCACTTT. Its translation: CASSGTGNSPLHF.